This entry is about one TCR beta chain. Assay: immunoSEQ multiplex PCR; the TCRdb copy retains only in-frame clones and omits some. Among roughly 35,000 clones listed, approximately 80% were seen once. The CDR3 loop spans 14 amino acids. Germline V gives CDR1 MGHRA, CDR2 YSYEKL. Between the trimmed V and J ends, which lost 1 base and 6 bases, there was a span of 13 bases. These data are taken from a study of T cells in narcolepsy. Input material: memory (CD45RA-) CD4+ T cells from blood. This clonotype originated in a human donor in good health. The J gene is TRBJ2-7, the V gene TRBV4-1; D is possibly TRBD1 or TRBD2 (5 bases each). The CDR3 sequence: CASSQGDHRSEQYF. DNA for the CDR3: TGCGCCAGCAGCCAAGGGGACCATCGGAGCGAGCAGTACTTC.